The 14 T cell receptor beta chains in this list originate from one sample, sequenced in a study of PD-L1 blockade in urothelial cancer. Specified time point: pretreatment peripheral blood. Some clones are missing from TCRdb's copy, which holds only in-frame ones; the method was immunoSEQ multiplex PCR. Of under 70,000 clones listed, roughly 87% are singletons. This specimen was PBMCs, taken around atezolizumab (anti-PD-L1) treatment. Source of these receptors: a man between 65 and 85 years old with urothelial cancer.

The chain is built from TRBV11-2 and TRBJ2-7; D call uncertain. The germline V gene encodes CDR1 SGHAT and CDR2 FQNNGV. V was shortened by 5 bases and J by 1 base, with 18 bases between the two germline ends. The CDR3 length is 16 residues. CDR3 in amino acids: CASSAQVLLNSYEQYF. For the CDR3, the DNA is TGTGCCAGCAGCGCCCAGGTCCTTTTAAATTCCTACGAGCAGTACTTC.

V is TRBV11-2 and J is TRBJ2-7; 11 bases line up with TRBD1. The CDR3 has 15 amino acids. J lost 4 bases, V lost 5 bases, and 7 bases had no gene match. Germline loops: CDR1 SGHAT, CDR2 FQNNGV. The CDR3 spells CASSDRGQGDYEQYF. CDR3 coding DNA: TGTGCCAGCAGCGACAGGGGACAGGGGGATTACGAGCAGTACTTC. The variable domain in full, with the rest retrieved from reference TRBV11-2 and TRBJ2-7, is EAGVAQSPRYKIIEKRQSVAFWCNPISGHATLYWYQQILGQGPKLLIQFQNNGVVDDSQLPKDRFSAERLKGVDSTLKIQPAKLEDSAVYLCASSDRGQGDYEQYFGPGTRLTVT.

The J gene is TRBJ2-7, the V gene TRBV29-1; 8 bases are shared with TRBD1. V trimming: 5 bases; J trimming: 4 bases; junction bases outside the gene matches: 16. Germline V gene sequence: CDR1 SQVTM, CDR2 ANQGSEA. This CDR3 is built from 16 residues. The CDR3 protein is CSVRGQGQPSRYEQYF. The CDR3, as DNA: TGCAGCGTTAGAGGACAGGGCCAACCGAGCAGGTACGAGCAGTACTTC.

J is TRBJ1-2 and V is TRBV5-1, with a possible D match to TRBD1 (6 bases). Germline assignment: CDR1 SGHRS and CDR2 YFSETQ. The CDR3 consists of 14 residues. The V end was cut by 0 bases, the J end by 7 bases, with 13 bases between. CDR3 coding DNA: TGCGCCAGCAGCTTGGGAGCAGGGGAGGGTGGCTACACCTTC. It specifies CASSLGAGEGGYTF.

The CDR3 DNA is TGCGCCAGCAGCCTCACCGGGACAGTAGGCAATCAGCCCCAGCATTTT. It translates to CASSLTGTVGNQPQHF. V gene TRBV4-1 combines with J gene TRBJ1-5; 7 bases map to TRBD1. CDR3 length equals 16 residues. The V gene's germline CDR1 is MGHRA and CDR2 YSYEKL. V gave up 4 bases and J gave up 2 bases; unmatched junction bases: 8.

The genes are TRBV6-5 and TRBJ2-2, with D uncertain. With 2 bases removed from V and 0 bases from J, the gap between germline ends came to 7 bases. The CDR3 spans 15 residues. The V gene's germline CDR1 is MNHEY and CDR2 SVGAGI. The CDR3 DNA follows: TGTGCCAGCAGTTACCGAGGAGCGAACACCGGGGAGCTGTTTTTT. Translation gives CASSYRGANTGELFF.

The J gene is TRBJ2-2, the V gene TRBV19, with unresolved D. In germline, CDR1 is LNHDA, CDR2 SQIVND (reference sequence). The CDR3 runs to 16 residues. The V gene lost 3 bases and the J gene lost 1 base, with 12 bases spanning the gap. For the CDR3, the DNA is TGTGCCAGTAGTATCAGGCAAACCAAGAACACCGGGGAGCTGTTTTTT. This sequence encodes CASSIRQTKNTGELFF. The full variable domain, in which reference TRBV19 and TRBJ2-2 provide the parts outside the CDR3, is DGGITQSPKYLFRKEGQNVTLSCEQNLNHDAMYWYRQDPGQGLRLIYYSQIVNDFQKGDIAEGYSVSREKKESFPLTVTSAQKNPTAFYLCASSIRQTKNTGELFFGEGSRLTVL.

V and J are TRBV2 and TRBJ2-1; 11 nucleotides agree with TRBD2. CDR1 is SNHLY and CDR2 is FYNNEI in the germline V gene. V lost 10 bases, J lost 8 bases, and 4 bases stayed unmatched. The CDR3 is made up of 12 amino acids. DNA of the CDR3: TGTGCCATAACTAGCGGGAGTGATGAGCAGTTCTTC. It translates to CAITSGSDEQFF. The complete variable domain, with remaining parts taken from reference TRBV2 and TRBJ2-1, reads EPEVTQTPSHQVTQMGQEVILRCVPISNHLYFYWYRQILGQKVEFLVSFYNNEISEKSEIFDDQFSVERPDGSNFTLKIRSTKLEDSAMYFCAITSGSDEQFFGPGTRLTVL.

The rearrangement links TRBV19 to TRBJ2-7, with D possibly being TRBD2 (6 bases). The CDR3 sequence is 14 residues long. From germline, CDR1 is LNHDA and CDR2 SQIVND (reference sequence). Trimming took off 3 bases at V and 7 bases at J, with 16 bases between the two ends. The CDR3 DNA follows: TGTGCCAGTAGTATCAACAGGAGGGGTTCGGAGCAGTACTTC. This translates into CASSINRRGSEQYF.

J is TRBJ2-1 and V is TRBV11-2; 7 nucleotides align to TRBD2. V was clipped by 5 bases and J by 10 bases; unmatched bases: 11. The germline CDR1 and CDR2 sequences are SGHAT and FQNNGV. The CDR3 extends over 14 amino acids. In nucleotides, the CDR3 is TGTGCCAGCAGCACACCCCTAGCGGAAGGGGAGCAGTTCTTC. Its protein is CASSTPLAEGEQFF.

The chain is built from TRBV7-6 and TRBJ1-1, with 8 bases matching TRBD1. V trimming: 2 bases; J trimming: 4 bases; junction bases outside the gene matches: 6. The CDR3 spans 15 residues. Germline CDR1 SGHVS, CDR2 FNYEAQ. DNA of the CDR3: TGTGCCAGCAGCTTAAGGCCTACAGGGGGCACTGAAGCTTTCTTT. Protein: CASSLRPTGGTEAFF.

This clone has only one observation. The chain combines TRBV10-1 with TRBJ1-1, with D perhaps matching TRBD1 (6 bases). The V end lost 6 bases, the J end lost 1 base, and 15 bases lay between the germline ends. The CDR3 runs to 15 residues. Germline V gene lookup returns CDR1 WNHNN and CDR2 SYGVQD (reference sequence). CDR3 region: CASSPGGATNTEAFF. In nucleotides, the CDR3 is TGCGCCAGCAGCCCGGGGGGGGCCACGAACACTGAAGCTTTCTTT.

J is TRBJ1-1 and V is TRBV4-1; TRBD1 might be the D (5 bases). In germline, CDR1 is MGHRA, CDR2 YSYEKL. V was trimmed by 3 bases and J by 11 bases, leaving 22 bases between them. The CDR3 has 15 residues. The CDR3 coding sequence is TGCGCCAGCAGCCAGGGGGGAGGGACCCTGAATTGGGCTTTCTTT. Its translation is CASSQGGGTLNWAFF.

The V gene is TRBV9, the J gene TRBJ2-2; possibly TRBD2 for D (6 bases). V shed 0 bases and J shed 0 bases, with 15 bases lying between them. The CDR3 extends over 18 amino acids. The V gene's germline CDR1 is SGDLS and CDR2 YYNGEE. DNA for the CDR3: TGTGCCAGCAGCGTAGCCCCGGTGGTAGCGGCGAACACCGGGGAGCTGTTTTTT. Protein sequence: CASSVAPVVAANTGELFF.